The rows below give T cell receptor beta chains drawn from one sample of a study of blood T cell repertoires in COVID-19. The protocol was immunoSEQ multiplex PCR, while the TCRdb copy is restricted to in-frame clones and leaves out a portion. The sample consists of about 320,000 clones, 75% to 90% of them appearing once. Source material: PBMCs or T cells enriched from blood (not recorded which). The receptors stem from a woman aged 30 to 39 who had been exposed to COVID-19. The CDR3 runs from the conserved cysteine through the conserved F or W. D genes are given only for firm matches. Only part of the rows carry a size: once, few, many, or a class if the clone is expanded.

>NA|TRBV4-3|15|TRBJ2-3|NA
CASSQGRWGADTQYF
TGCGCCAGCAGCCAGGGACGGTGGGGGGCAGATACGCAGTATTTT
>NA|TRBV28|12|TRBJ1-1|NA
CASRDRNTEAFF
TGTGCCAGCAGGGACAGGAACACTGAAGCTTTCTTT
>TRBD1|TRBV7-2|13|TRBJ2-3|NA
CASSPTGVDTQYF
TGTGCCAGCAGCCCTACAGGGGTAGATACGCAGTATTTT
>TRBD1|TRBV19|16|TRBJ1-1|NA
CASSAENRGQATEAFF
TGTGCCAGTAGTGCCGAAAACAGGGGGCAAGCGACTGAAGCTTTCTTT
>TRBD1|TRBV6-5|16|TRBJ1-5|NA
CASSYTRQGSNQPQHF
TGTGCCAGCAGTTACACACGACAGGGTAGCAATCAGCCCCAGCATTTT
>TRBD2|TRBV7-7|15|TRBJ2-1|NA
CASSLVSGAYNEQFF
TGTGCTAGCAGCTTAGTAAGCGGGGCTTACAATGAGCAGTTCTTC
>TRBD1|TRBV11-2|16|TRBJ2-2|NA
CASTSNRGTNTGELFF
TGTGCCAGCACCTCGAACAGGGGGACGAACACCGGGGAGCTGTTTTTT
>TRBD1|TRBV28|12|TRBJ1-6|NA
CASRETGEALHF
TGTGCCAGCAGGGAGACAGGGGAGGCCCTCCACTTT
>NA|TRBV28|17|TRBJ1-2|NA
CASSLTTGIGGNYGYTF
TGTGCCAGCAGTTTGACGACCGGAATTGGGGGGAACTATGGCTACACCTTC
>NA|TRBV18|15|TRBJ1-3|once
CASSPLAAGGNTIYF
TGTGCCAGCTCACCCCTGGCCGCCGGGGGAAACACCATATATTTT
>NA|TRBV14|14|TRBJ1-3|NA
CASSQERLSGTIYF
TGTGCCAGCAGCCAAGAACGCCTATCGGGGACCATATATTTT
>TRBD2|TRBV7-2|15|TRBJ2-3|NA
CASSSPGLAKDTQYF
TGTGCCAGCAGCTCGCCGGGACTAGCGAAGGATACGCAGTATTTT
>NA|TRBV6-5|15|TRBJ1-1|once
CASSYRGPGLTEAFF
TGTGCCAGCAGTTACAGAGGGCCTGGGTTGACTGAAGCTTTCTTT
>NA|TRBV11-2|15|TRBJ2-1|NA
CASSSFALAYNEQFF
TGTGCCAGCAGCTCGTTTGCCCTAGCCTACAATGAGCAGTTCTTC
>TRBD2|TRBV27|14|TRBJ2-2|NA
CASAGGPKTGELFF
TGTGCCAGCGCGGGGGGGCCTAAGACCGGGGAGCTGTTTTTT
>TRBD2|TRBV30|11|TRBJ2-1|NA
CAWSRASGEFF
TGTGCCTGGAGCCGGGCTAGCGGGGAGTTCTTC
>NA|TRBV2|13|TRBJ2-2|NA
CASSYRQLGELFF
TGTGCCAGCAGTTATCGACAGCTCGGGGAGCTGTTTTTT
>NA|TRBV19|13|TRBJ1-5|NA
CATARGSNQPQHF
TGTGCCACCGCGCGGGGTAGCAATCAGCCCCAGCATTTT
>NA|TRBV3-1/TRBV3-2|14|TRBJ1-1|NA
CASSGDSLNTEAFF
TGTGCCAGCAGCGGAGACAGCTTGAACACTGAAGCTTTCTTT
>NA|TRBV27|16|TRBJ2-6|NA
CASSLLNPSGANVLTF
TGTGCCAGCAGTTTATTAAATCCCTCTGGGGCCAACGTCCTGACTTTC
>NA|TRBV11-1|13|TRBJ1-6|NA
CASSLTNNSPLHF
TGTGCCAGCAGCTTAACAAATAATTCACCCCTCCACTTT
>NA|TRBV7-9|16|TRBJ1-4|NA
CASSWPVGRWAEKLFF
TGTGCCAGCAGCTGGCCGGTGGGTAGATGGGCGGAAAAACTGTTTTTT
>NA|TRBV19|13|TRBJ2-7|NA
CASSITTDNEQYF
TGTGCCAGTAGTATTACCACAGATAACGAGCAGTACTTC
>TRBD1|TRBV11-2|17|TRBJ1-1|NA
CASSPSPRGNMDTEAFF
TGTGCCAGCAGCCCTTCGCCCAGGGGGAATATGGACACTGAAGCTTTCTTT
>NA|TRBV4-2|15|TRBJ1-2|NA
CASSQDGGSFYGYTF
TGTGCCAGCAGCCAAGACGGAGGATCGTTCTATGGCTACACCTTC
>TRBD1|TRBV7-6|16|TRBJ2-2|NA
CASSTRTGASTGELFF
TGTGCCAGCAGCACTAGGACAGGGGCATCCACCGGGGAGCTGTTTTTT
>TRBD1|TRBV18|15|TRBJ1-6|NA
CASSPPGQGNSPLHF
TGTGCCAGCTCACCTCCGGGACAGGGAAATTCACCCCTCCACTTT
>NA|TRBV3-1/TRBV3-2|15|TRBJ2-1|NA
CASSQDGLTYNEQFF
TGTGCCAGCAGCCAAGATGGACTAACTTACAATGAGCAGTTCTTC
>NA|TRBV27|13|TRBJ2-7|few
CASSPDGIYEQYF
TGTGCCAGCAGTCCAGACGGGATCTACGAGCAGTACTTC
>NA|TRBV27|13|TRBJ1-1|NA
CASRPGGNTEAFF
TGTGCCAGCAGGCCCGGTGGGAACACTGAAGCTTTCTTT
>TRBD2|TRBV2|19|TRBJ2-1|NA
CASSGLAASTLNSYNEQFF
TGTGCCAGCAGTGGACTAGCGGCCTCCACTTTAAACTCCTACAATGAGCAGTTCTTC
>NA|TRBV7-9|14|TRBJ1-2|NA
CASSFGLVVTTYTF
TGTGCCAGCAGCTTTGGGCTCGTGGTTACAACCTACACCTTC
>TRBD1|TRBV4-1|17|TRBJ1-4|NA
CASSQDPADRGDEKLFF
TGCGCCAGCAGCCAAGATCCCGCGGACAGGGGAGATGAAAAACTGTTTTTT
>TRBD1|TRBV28|14|TRBJ2-5|NA
CASSLVRTGETQYF
TGTGCCAGCAGTTTAGTTAGGACAGGAGAGACCCAGTACTTC
>NA|TRBV11-2|15|TRBJ1-2|NA
CASSLEVGGAYGYTF
TGTGCCAGCAGCTTAGAGGTCGGGGGTGCCTATGGCTACACCTTC
>TRBD2|TRBV28|14|TRBJ2-3|NA
CASSFGLAGAYPFF
TGTGCCAGCAGTTTTGGACTAGCGGGAGCCTACCCGTTTTTT
>TRBD1|TRBV19|13|TRBJ2-3|NA
CASSPTGVDTQYF
TGTGCCAGTAGTCCAACAGGGGTAGATACGCAGTATTTT
>TRBD2|TRBV30|16|TRBJ2-5|few
CAWRVDRRGGRATQYF
TGTGCCTGGAGGGTCGATCGGCGGGGGGGTCGCGCGACCCAGTACTTC
>TRBD2|TRBV27|14|TRBJ2-7|NA
CASSLGRGDYEQYF
TGTGCCAGCAGTTTGGGACGGGGGGACTACGAGCAGTACTTC
>NA|TRBV6-6|13|TRBJ1-2|NA
CASRPGADYGYTF
TGTGCCAGCAGACCCGGAGCGGACTATGGCTACACCTTC
>NA|TRBV12-3/TRBV12-4|13|TRBJ1-2|NA
CASSFWGGHGYTF
TGTGCCAGCAGTTTCTGGGGGGGACATGGCTACACCTTC
>TRBD1|TRBV2|14|TRBJ1-5|NA
CASSRTGEGQPQHF
TGTGCCAGCAGTCGGACAGGAGAGGGTCAGCCCCAGCATTTT